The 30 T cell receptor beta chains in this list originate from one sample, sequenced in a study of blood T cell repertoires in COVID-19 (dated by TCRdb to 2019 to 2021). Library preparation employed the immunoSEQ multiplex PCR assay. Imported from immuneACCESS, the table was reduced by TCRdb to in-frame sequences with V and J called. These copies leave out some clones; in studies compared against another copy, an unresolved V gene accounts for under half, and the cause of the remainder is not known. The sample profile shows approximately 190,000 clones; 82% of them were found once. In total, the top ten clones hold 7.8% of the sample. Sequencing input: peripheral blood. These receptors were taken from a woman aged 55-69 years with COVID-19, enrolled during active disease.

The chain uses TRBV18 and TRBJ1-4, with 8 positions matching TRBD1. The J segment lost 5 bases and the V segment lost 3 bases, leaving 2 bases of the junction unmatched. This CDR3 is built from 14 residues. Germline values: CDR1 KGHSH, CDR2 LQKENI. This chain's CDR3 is CASSPRTGNEKLFF. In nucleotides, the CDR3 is TGTGCCAGCTCACCCCGGACAGGGAATGAAAAACTGTTTTTT.

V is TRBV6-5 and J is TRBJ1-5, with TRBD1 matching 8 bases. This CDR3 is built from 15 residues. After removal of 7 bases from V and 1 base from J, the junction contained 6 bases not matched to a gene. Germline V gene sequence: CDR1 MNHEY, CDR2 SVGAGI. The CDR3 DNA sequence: TGTGCCAGCATTCTCCGGGACAGGAGCAATCAGCCCCAGCATTTT. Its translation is CASILRDRSNQPQHF.

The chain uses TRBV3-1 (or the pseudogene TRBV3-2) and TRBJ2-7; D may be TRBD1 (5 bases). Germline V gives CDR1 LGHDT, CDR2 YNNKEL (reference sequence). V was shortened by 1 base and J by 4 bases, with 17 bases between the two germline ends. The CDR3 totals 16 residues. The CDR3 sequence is CASSQGPGQGLYEQYV. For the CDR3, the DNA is TGTGCCAGCAGCCAAGGCCCCGGGCAGGGTCTGTACGAGCAGTACGTC.

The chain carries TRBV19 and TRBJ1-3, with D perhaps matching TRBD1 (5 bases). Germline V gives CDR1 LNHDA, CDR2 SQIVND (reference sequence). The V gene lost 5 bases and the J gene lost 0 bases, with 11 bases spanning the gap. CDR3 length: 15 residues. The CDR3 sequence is CASSDQGLSGNTIYF. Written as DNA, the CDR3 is TGTGCCAGTAGTGACCAGGGCCTCTCTGGAAACACCATATATTTT.

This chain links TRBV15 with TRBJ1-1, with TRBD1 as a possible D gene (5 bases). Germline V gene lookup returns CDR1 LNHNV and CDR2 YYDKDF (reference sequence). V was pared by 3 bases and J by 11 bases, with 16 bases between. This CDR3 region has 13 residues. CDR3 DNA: TGTGCCACCAGCAGGGCTCGCGGGGCCCGGGCTTTCTTT. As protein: CATSRARGARAFF.

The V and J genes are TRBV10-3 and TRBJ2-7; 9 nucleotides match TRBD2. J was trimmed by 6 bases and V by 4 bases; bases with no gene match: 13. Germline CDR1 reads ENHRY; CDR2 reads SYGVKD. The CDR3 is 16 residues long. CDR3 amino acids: CAISGLAGSSNGEQYF. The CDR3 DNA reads TGTGCCATCAGTGGGCTAGCGGGGAGCTCAAATGGCGAGCAGTACTTC.

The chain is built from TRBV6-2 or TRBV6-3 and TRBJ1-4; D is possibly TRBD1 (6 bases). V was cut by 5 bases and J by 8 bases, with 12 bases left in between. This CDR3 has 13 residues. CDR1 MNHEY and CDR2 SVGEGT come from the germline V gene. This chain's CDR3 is CASSGYRAEKLFF. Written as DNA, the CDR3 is TGTGCCAGCAGTGGATACAGGGCGGAAAAACTGTTTTTT.

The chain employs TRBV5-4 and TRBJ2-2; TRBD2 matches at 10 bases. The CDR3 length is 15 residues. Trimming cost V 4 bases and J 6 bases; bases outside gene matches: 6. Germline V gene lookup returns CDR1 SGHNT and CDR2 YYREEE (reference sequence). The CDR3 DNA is TGTGCCAGCAGCAGCATCGGGACTAGCGCCGGGGAGCTGTTTTTT. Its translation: CASSSIGTSAGELFF.

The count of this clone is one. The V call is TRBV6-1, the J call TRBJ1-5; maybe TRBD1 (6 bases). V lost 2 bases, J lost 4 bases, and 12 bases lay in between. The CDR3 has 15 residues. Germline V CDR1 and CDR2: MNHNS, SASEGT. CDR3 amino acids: CASSENTGRNQPQHF. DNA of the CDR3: TGTGCCAGCAGTGAAAATACAGGGCGGAATCAGCCCCAGCATTTT.

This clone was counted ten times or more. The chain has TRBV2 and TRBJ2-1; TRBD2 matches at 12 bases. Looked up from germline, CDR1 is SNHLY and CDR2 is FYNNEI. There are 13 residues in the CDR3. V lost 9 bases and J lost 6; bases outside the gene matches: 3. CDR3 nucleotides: TGTGCCAGTGGACTAGCGGGACTCAATGAGCAGTTCTTC. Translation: CASGLAGLNEQFF.

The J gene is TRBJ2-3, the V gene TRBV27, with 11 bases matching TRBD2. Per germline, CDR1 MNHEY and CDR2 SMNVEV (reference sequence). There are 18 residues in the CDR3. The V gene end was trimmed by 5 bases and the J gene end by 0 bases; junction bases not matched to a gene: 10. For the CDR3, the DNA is TGTGCCAGCAGTAACATAGCGGGGGGGTTCATAAGCACAGATACGCAGTATTTT. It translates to CASSNIAGGFISTDTQYF.

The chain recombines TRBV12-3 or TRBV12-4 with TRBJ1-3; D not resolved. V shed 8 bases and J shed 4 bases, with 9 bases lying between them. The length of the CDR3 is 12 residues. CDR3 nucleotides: TGTGCCAGCCGACCCGGGGGAAACACCATATATTTT. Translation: CASRPGGNTIYF.

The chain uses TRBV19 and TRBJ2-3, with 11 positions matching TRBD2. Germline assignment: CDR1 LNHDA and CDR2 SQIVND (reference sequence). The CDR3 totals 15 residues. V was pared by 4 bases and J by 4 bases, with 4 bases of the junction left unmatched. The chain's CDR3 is CASSTGTSGSDTQYF. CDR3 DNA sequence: TGTGCCAGTAGTACCGGGACTAGCGGCTCAGATACGCAGTATTTT.

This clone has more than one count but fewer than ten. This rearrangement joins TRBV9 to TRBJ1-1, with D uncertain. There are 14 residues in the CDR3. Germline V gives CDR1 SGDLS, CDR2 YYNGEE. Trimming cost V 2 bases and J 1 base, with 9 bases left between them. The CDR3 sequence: CASSVQSTNTEAFF. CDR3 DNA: TGTGCCAGCAGCGTTCAAAGCACGAACACTGAAGCTTTCTTT.

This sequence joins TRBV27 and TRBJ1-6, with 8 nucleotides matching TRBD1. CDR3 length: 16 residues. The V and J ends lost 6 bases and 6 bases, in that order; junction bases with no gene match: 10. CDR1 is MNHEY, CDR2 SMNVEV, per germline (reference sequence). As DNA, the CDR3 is TGTGCCAGCAGGGGAGAACAGGGGGAAAGTAATTCACCCCTCCACTTT. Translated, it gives CASRGEQGESNSPLHF.

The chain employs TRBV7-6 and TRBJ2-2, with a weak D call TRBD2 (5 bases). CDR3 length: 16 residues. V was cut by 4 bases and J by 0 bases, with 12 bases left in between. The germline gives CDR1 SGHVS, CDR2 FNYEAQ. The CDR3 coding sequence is TGTGCCAGCAGCTCCCCCCGCGGGTCGAACACCGGGGAGCTGTTTTTT. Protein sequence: CASSSPRGSNTGELFF.

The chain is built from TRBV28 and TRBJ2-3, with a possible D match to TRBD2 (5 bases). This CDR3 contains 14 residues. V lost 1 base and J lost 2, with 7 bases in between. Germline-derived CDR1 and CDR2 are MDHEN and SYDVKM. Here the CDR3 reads CASSLYRDTDTQYF. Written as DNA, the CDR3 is TGTGCCAGCAGTTTATACCGGGACACAGATACGCAGTATTTT. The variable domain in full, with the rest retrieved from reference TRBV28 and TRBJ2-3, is DVKVTQSSRYLVKRTGEKVFLECVQDMDHENMFWYRQDPGLGLRLIYFSYDVKMKEKGDIPEGYSVSREKKERFSLILESASTNQTSMYLCASSLYRDTDTQYFGPGTRLTVL.

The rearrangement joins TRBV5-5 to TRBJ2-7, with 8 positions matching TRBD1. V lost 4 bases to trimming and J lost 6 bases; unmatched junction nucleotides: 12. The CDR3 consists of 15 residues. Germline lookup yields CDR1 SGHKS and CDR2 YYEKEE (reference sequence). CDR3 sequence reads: CASSRQGDRGGEQYF. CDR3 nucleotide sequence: TGTGCCAGCAGCCGACAAGGAGACAGGGGCGGCGAGCAGTACTTC.

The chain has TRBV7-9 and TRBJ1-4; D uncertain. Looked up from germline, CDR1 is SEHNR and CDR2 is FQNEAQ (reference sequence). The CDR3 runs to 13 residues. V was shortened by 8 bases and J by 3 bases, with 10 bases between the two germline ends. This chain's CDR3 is CASGFSANEKLFF. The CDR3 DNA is TGTGCCAGCGGTTTTAGCGCTAATGAAAAACTGTTTTTT.

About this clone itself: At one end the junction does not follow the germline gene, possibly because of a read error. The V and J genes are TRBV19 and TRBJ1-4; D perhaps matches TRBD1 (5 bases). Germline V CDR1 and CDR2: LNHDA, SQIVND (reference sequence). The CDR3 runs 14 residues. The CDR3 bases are TGTGCCGGTCAACCAGGGAGGGGTAATGGAAAACTGTTTTTT. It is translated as CAGQPGRGNGKLFF.

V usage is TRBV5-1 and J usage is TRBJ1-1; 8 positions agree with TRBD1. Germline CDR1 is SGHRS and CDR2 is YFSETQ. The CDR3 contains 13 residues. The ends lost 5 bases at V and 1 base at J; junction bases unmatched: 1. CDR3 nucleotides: TGCGCCAGCAGGGGACAGGCGAACACTGAAGCTTTCTTT. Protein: CASRGQANTEAFF.

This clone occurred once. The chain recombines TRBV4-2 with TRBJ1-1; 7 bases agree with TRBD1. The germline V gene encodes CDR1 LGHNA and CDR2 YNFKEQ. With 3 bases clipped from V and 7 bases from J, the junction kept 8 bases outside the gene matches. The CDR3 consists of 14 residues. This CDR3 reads CASSHPDREDEAFF. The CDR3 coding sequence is TGTGCCAGCAGCCACCCTGACAGGGAGGATGAAGCTTTCTTT.

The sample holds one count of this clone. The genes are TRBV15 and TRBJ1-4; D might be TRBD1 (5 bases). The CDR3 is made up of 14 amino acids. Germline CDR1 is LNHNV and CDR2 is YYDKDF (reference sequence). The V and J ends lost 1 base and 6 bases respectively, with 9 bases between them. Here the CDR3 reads CATSRGRVDEKLFF. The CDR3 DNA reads TGTGCCACCAGCAGAGGCAGGGTTGATGAAAAACTGTTTTTT. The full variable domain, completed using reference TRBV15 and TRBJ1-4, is DAMVIQNPRYQVTQFGKPVTLSCSQTLNHNVMYWYQQKSSQAPKLLFHYYDKDFNNEADTPDNFQSRRPNTSFCFLDIRSPGLGDTAMYLCATSRGRVDEKLFFGSGTQLSVL.

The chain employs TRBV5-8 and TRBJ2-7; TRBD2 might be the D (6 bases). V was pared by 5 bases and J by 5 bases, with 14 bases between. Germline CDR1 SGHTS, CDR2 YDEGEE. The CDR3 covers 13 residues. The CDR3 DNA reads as TGTGCCAGCAGGAGGCGGGGTTCCAACGAGCAGTACTTC. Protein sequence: CASRRRGSNEQYF.

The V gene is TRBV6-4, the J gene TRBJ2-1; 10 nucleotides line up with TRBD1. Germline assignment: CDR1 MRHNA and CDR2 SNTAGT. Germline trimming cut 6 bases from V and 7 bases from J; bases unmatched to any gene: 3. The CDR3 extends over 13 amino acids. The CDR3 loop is CASSDRGRNEQFF. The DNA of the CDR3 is TGTGCCAGCAGCGACAGGGGGCGAAATGAGCAGTTCTTC.

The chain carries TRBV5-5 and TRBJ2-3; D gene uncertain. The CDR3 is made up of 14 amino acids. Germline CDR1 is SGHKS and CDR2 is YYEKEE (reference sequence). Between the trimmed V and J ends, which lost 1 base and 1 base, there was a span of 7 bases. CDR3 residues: CASSLTTRTDTQYF. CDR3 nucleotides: TGTGCCAGCAGCTTGACTACTCGCACAGATACGCAGTATTTT. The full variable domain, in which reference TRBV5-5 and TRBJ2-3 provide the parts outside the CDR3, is DAGVTQSPTHLIKTRGQQVTLRCSPISGHKSVSWYQQVLGQGPQFIFQYYEKEERGRGNFPDRFSARQFPNYSSELNVNALLLGDSALYLCASSLTTRTDTQYFGPGTRLTVL.

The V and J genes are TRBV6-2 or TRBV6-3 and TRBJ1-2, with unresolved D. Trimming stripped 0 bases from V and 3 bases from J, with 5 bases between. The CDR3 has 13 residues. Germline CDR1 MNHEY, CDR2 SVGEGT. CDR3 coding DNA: TGTGCCAGCAGTTACTCTGTATACTATGGCTACACCTTC. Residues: CASSYSVYYGYTF.

The CDR3 DNA reads as TGTGCCACCAAAAGCGGGAGCGATGAAAAACTGTTTTTT. Its protein is CATKSGSDEKLFF. This chain links TRBV28 with TRBJ1-4; D not resolved. Germline CDR1 and CDR2: MDHEN and SYDVKM. The V and J ends lost 10 bases and 6 bases respectively, with 15 bases between them. The CDR3 is 13 residues long.

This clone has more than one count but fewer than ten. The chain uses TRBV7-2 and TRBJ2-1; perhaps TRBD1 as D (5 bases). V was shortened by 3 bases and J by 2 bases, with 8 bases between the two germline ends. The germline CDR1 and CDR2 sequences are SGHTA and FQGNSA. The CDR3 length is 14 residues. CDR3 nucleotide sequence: TGTGCCAGCAGCTTTGACAGAGCCTACAATGAGCAGTTCTTC. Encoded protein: CASSFDRAYNEQFF.

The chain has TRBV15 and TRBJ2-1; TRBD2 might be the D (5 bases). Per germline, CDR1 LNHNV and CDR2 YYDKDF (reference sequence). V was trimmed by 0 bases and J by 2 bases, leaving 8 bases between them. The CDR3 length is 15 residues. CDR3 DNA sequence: TGTGCCACCAGCAGAGAGGACGGGGCCTACAATGAGCAGTTCTTC. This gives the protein CATSREDGAYNEQFF.